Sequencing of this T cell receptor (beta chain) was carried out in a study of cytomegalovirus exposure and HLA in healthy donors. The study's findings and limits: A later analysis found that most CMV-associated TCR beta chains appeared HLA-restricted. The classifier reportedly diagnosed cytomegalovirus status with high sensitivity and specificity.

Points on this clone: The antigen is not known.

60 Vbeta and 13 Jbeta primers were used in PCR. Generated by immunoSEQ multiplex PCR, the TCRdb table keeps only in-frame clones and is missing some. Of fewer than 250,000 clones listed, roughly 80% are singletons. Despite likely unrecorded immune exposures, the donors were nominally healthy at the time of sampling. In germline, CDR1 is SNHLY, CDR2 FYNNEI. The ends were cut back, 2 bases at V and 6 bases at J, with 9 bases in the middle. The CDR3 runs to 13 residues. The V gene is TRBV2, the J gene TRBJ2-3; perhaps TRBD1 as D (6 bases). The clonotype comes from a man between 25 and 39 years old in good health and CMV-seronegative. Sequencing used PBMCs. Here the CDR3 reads CASSELQGDTQYF. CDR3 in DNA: TGTGCCAGCAGTGAACTTCAGGGGGATACGCAGTATTTT. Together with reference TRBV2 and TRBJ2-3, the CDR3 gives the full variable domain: EPEVTQTPSHQVTQMGQEVILRCVPISNHLYFYWYRQILGQKVEFLVSFYNNEISEKSEIFDDQFSVERPDGSNFTLKIRSTKLEDSAMYFCASSELQGDTQYFGPGTRLTVL.